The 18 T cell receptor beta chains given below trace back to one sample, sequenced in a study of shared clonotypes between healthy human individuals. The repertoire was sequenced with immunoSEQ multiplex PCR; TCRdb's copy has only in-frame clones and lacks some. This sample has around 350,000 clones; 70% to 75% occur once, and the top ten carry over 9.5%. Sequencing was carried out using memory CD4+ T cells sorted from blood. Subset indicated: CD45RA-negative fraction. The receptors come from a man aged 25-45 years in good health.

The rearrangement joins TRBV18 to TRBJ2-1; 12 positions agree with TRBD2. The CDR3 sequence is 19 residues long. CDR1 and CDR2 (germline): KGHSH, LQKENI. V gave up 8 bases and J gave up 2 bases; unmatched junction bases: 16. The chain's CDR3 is CASLKSTSGSAEAYNEQFF. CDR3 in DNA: TGTGCCAGCCTGAAGTCGACTAGCGGGAGCGCGGAAGCCTACAATGAGCAGTTCTTC. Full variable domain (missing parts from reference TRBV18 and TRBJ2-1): NAGVMQNPRHLVRRRGQEARLRCSPMKGHSHVYWYRQLPEEGLKFMVYLQKENIIDESGMPKERFSAEFPKEGPSILRIQQVVRGDSAAYFCASLKSTSGSAEAYNEQFFGPGTRLTVL.

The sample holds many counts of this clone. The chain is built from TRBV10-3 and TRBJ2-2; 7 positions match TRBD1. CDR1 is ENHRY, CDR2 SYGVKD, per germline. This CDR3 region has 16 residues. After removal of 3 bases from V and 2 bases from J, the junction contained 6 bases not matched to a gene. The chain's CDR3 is CAISDLGGRNTGELFF. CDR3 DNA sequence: TGTGCCATCAGTGACCTAGGGGGCCGAAACACCGGGGAGCTGTTTTTT.

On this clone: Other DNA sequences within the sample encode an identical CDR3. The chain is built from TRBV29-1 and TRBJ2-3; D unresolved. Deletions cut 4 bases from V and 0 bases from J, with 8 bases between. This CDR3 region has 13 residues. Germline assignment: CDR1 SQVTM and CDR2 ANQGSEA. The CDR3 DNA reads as TGCAGCGTTGTGCGTGCTAGCACAGATACGCAGTATTTT. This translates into CSVVRASTDTQYF.

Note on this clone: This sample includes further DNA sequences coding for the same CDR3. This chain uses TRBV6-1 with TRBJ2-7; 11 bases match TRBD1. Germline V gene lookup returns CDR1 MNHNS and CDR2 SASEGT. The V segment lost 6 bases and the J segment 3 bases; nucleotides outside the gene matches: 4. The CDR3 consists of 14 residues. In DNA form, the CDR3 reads TGTGCCAGCAGCTCCGGGACAGGGGGCTACGAGCAGTACTTC. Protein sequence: CASSSGTGGYEQYF.

CDR3 protein: CASSYEAGGSYEQYF. The DNA of the CDR3 is TGTGCCAGCAGTTACGAGGCGGGAGGGTCCTACGAGCAGTACTTC. The chain carries TRBV6-5 and TRBJ2-7; 9 nucleotides agree with TRBD2. The CDR3 has 15 residues. In germline, CDR1 is MNHEY, CDR2 SVGAGI. Trimming removed 2 bases from V and 1 base from J; junction bases left unmatched: 3.

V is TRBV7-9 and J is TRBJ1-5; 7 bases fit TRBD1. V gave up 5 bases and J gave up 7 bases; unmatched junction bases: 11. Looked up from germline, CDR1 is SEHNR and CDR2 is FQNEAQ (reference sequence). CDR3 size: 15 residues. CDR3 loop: CASSPQGDLRQPQHF. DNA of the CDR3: TGTGCCAGCAGCCCCCAGGGGGACCTCAGGCAGCCCCAGCATTTT.

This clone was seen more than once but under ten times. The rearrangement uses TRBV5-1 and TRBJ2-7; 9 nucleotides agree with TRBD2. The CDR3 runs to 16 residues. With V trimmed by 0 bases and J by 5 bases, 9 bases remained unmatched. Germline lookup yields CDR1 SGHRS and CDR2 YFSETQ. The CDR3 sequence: CASSLEGSGRLNEQYF. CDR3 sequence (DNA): TGCGCCAGCAGCTTGGAAGGTAGCGGGAGACTAAACGAGCAGTACTTC.

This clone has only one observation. The CDR3 sequence: CASNQGNYGYTF. The CDR3 DNA reads TGTGCCAGTAACCAGGGGAACTATGGCTACACCTTC. The chain combines TRBV19 with TRBJ1-2, with a weak D call TRBD1 (6 bases). The ends were cut back, 7 bases at V and 2 bases at J, with 8 bases in the middle. This CDR3 is built from 12 residues. CDR1 and CDR2 (germline): LNHDA, SQIVND (reference sequence).

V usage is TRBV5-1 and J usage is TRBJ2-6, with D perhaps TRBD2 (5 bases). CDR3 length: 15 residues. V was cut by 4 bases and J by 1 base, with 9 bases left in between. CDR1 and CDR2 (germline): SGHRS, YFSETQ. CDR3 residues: CASSVRGSGANVLTF. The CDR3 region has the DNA TGCGCCAGCAGCGTCCGGGGATCTGGGGCCAACGTCCTGACTTTC.

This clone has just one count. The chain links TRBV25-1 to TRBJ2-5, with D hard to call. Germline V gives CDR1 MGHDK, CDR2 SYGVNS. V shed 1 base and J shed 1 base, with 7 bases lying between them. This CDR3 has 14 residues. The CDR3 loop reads CASSELGTQETQYF. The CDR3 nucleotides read TGTGCCAGCAGTGAATTAGGCACCCAAGAGACCCAGTACTTC.

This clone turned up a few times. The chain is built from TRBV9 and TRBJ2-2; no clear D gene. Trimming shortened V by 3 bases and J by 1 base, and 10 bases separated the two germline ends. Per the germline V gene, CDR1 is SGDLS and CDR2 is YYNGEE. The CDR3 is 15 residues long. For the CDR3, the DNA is TGTGCCAGCAGCGCATCGGGCCAGAACACCGGGGAGCTGTTTTTT. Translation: CASSASGQNTGELFF.

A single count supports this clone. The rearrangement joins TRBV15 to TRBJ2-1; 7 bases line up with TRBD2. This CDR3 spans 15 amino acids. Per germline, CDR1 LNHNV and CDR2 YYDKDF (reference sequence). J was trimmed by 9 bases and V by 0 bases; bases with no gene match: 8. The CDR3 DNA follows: TGTGCCACCAGCAGAGATCCGCGGGAGACTAGTGAGCAGTTCTTC. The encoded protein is CATSRDPRETSEQFF.

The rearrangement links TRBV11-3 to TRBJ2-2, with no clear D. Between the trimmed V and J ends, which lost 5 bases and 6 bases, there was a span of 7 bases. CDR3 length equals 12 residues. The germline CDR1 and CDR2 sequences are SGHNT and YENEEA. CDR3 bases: TGTGCCAGCAGCCGGGTGGCCGGGGAGCTGTTTTTT. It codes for CASSRVAGELFF.

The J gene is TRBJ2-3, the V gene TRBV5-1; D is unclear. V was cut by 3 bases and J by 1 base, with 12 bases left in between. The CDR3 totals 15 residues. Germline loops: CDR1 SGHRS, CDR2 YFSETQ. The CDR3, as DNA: TGCGCCAGCAGCTCGACACTTGCGGGCACAGATACGCAGTATTTT. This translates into CASSSTLAGTDTQYF.

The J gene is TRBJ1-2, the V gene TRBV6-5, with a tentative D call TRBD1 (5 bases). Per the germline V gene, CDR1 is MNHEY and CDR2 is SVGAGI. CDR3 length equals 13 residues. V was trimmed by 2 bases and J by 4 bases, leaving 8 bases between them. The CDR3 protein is CASSYRTGYGYTF. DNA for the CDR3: TGTGCCAGCAGTTACCGTACAGGCTATGGCTACACCTTC.

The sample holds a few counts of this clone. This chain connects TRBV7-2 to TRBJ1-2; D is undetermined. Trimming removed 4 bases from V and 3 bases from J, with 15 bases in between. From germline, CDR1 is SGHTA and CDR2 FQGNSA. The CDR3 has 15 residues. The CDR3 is CASSSGVAGYYGYTF. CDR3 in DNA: TGTGCCAGCAGCTCCGGTGTGGCCGGTTACTATGGCTACACCTTC.

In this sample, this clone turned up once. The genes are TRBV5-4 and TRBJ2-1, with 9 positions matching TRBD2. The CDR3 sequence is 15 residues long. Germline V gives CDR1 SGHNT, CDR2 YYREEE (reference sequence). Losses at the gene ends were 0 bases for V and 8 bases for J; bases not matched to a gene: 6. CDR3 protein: CASSLEGLAFHEQFF. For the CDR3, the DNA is TGTGCCAGCAGCTTGGAGGGACTAGCTTTCCATGAGCAGTTCTTC. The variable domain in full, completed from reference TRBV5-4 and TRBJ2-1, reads ETGVTQSPTHLIKTRGQQVTLRCSSQSGHNTVSWYQQALGQGPQFIFQYYREEENGRGNFPPRFSGLQFPNYSSELNVNALELDDSALYLCASSLEGLAFHEQFFGPGTRLTVL.

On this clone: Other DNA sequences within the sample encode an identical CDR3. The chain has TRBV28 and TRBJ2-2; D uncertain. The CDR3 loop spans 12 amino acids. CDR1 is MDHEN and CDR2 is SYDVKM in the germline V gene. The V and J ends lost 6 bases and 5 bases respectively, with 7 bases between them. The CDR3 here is CASRFFTGELFF. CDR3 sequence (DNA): TGTGCCAGCAGATTTTTTACCGGGGAGCTGTTTTTT.